Each of the 18 T cell receptor beta chains below was sequenced from the same sample in a study of blood T cell repertoires in COVID-19 (TCRdb year 2020). The library was obtained by the immunoSEQ multiplex PCR assay. The table was pulled from immuneACCESS by TCRdb, which kept in-frame rearrangements only. Such tables lose some clones; where checked, under half of the loss comes from unresolved V genes, and the rest has no known cause. The sample profile shows fewer than 250,000 clones; roughly 86% of them were found once. The ten largest clonotypes hold around 7.3% of the sample. Input material: peripheral blood. These TCRs come from a woman aged 50 to 60 with active or convalescent COVID-19.

This chain connects TRBV29-1 to TRBJ1-2; 8 bases align to TRBD1. Trimming cost V 6 bases and J 4 bases; bases outside gene matches: 13. CDR3 size: 15 residues. CDR1 and CDR2 (germline): SQVTM, ANQGSEA. CDR3 in DNA: TGCAGCGTCCAATGGACCCTAGGACAGGGCTATGGCTACACCTTC. Translating it yields CSVQWTLGQGYGYTF.

The chain recombines TRBV7-9 with TRBJ1-2, with 7 bases that match TRBD1. The V gene's germline CDR1 is SEHNR and CDR2 FQNEAQ (reference sequence). This CDR3 is 16 amino acids long. Trimming took 4 bases from V and 6 from J; bases not matched to a gene: 14. CDR3: CASSSQGQVVLDGYTF. As DNA, the CDR3 is TGTGCCAGCAGCTCCCAAGGACAGGTCGTGTTGGATGGCTACACCTTC.

V and J are TRBV10-3 and TRBJ2-2; D is possibly TRBD1 (5 bases). V lost 0 bases and J lost 1, with 6 bases in between. CDR3 length: 15 amino acids. Germline-derived CDR1 and CDR2 are ENHRY and SYGVKD. CDR3 sequence reads: CAISESTGNTGELFF. The CDR3 DNA reads TGTGCCATCAGTGAGTCAACAGGGAACACCGGGGAGCTGTTTTTT.

The table lists this clone with many counts. This chain uses TRBV19 with TRBJ2-7; 10 nucleotides align to TRBD1. Germline CDR1 and CDR2: LNHDA and SQIVND (reference sequence). The CDR3 covers 15 residues. V gave up 5 bases and J gave up 4 bases; unmatched junction bases: 8. The CDR3 DNA reads as TGTGCCAGTAGTCCCGCGACAGGGGGCGAATACGAGCAGTACTTC. Its translation is CASSPATGGEYEQYF.

The chain has TRBV2 and TRBJ1-1, with TRBD1 matching 8 bases. The CDR3 is 13 residues long. The J segment lost 5 bases and the V segment lost 4 bases, leaving 3 bases of the junction unmatched. Germline assignment: CDR1 SNHLY and CDR2 FYNNEI. CDR3 amino acids: CASSVYRGTEAFF. DNA of the CDR3: TGTGCCAGCAGTGTCTACAGGGGGACTGAAGCTTTCTTT.

This clone was seen just once. The chain uses TRBV12-3 or TRBV12-4 and TRBJ1-5; no firm D call. This CDR3 contains 13 residues. The V and J ends lost 3 bases and 2 bases respectively, with 5 bases between them. CDR3 sequence reads: CASSFLGNQPQHF. The CDR3, as DNA: TGTGCCAGCAGTTTTCTTGGCAATCAGCCCCAGCATTTT.

The V and J genes are TRBV11-2 and TRBJ1-5; a weak D match, TRBD1 (6 bases). Germline V gene sequence: CDR1 SGHAT, CDR2 FQNNGV. The CDR3 consists of 14 residues. Trimming took 6 bases from V and 3 from J, leaving 12 bases between them. CDR3 coding DNA: TGTGCCAGCAGTCGACAGGTTTTCAATCAGCCCCAGCATTTT. It is translated as CASSRQVFNQPQHF.

A remark on this clone: Different DNA sequences within this sample yield the same CDR3. The chain uses TRBV2 and TRBJ1-1, with a weak D call TRBD1 (5 bases). Trimming removed 8 bases at V and 5 bases at J, with 15 bases between. The CDR3 is 13 residues long. Germline loops: CDR1 SNHLY, CDR2 FYNNEI. The CDR3 coding sequence is TGTGCCAGCTCCCGGGGGGGGGATACTGAAGCTTTCTTT. As protein: CASSRGGDTEAFF.

The chain has TRBV5-5 and TRBJ2-1; tentative D call: TRBD1 (5 bases). V was pared by 1 base and J by 7 bases, with 6 bases between. This CDR3 has 12 amino acids. CDR1 and CDR2 from the germline V gene are SGHKS and YYEKEE (reference sequence). The CDR3 protein is CASSLSGNEQFF. CDR3 nucleotides: TGTGCCAGCAGCTTGTCAGGGAATGAGCAGTTCTTC.

The chain has TRBV19 and TRBJ1-4; the D gene is possibly TRBD1 (6 bases). This CDR3 contains 15 residues. Germline loops: CDR1 LNHDA, CDR2 SQIVND (reference sequence). V lost 3 bases to trimming and J lost 5 bases, with 13 bases between them. Here the CDR3 DNA reads TGTGCCAGTAGTATCGGGCAGGGGAAGAATGAAAAACTGTTTTTT. This codes for CASSIGQGKNEKLFF.

The chain carries TRBV6-5 and TRBJ2-5, with 8 bases identical to TRBD1. With 6 bases clipped from V and 3 bases from J, the junction kept 9 bases outside the gene matches. CDR3 length equals 15 residues. CDR1 and CDR2 from the germline V gene are MNHEY and SVGAGI. In DNA, the CDR3 is TGTGCCAGCAGGCGACAGGGGAGGCTAGAAGAGACCCAGTACTTC. Protein sequence: CASRRQGRLEETQYF.

The chain uses TRBV5-4 and TRBJ2-4; 8 nucleotides agree with TRBD2. V shed 4 bases and J 8 bases; nucleotides not matched to a gene: 8. Germline V gene sequence: CDR1 SGHNT, CDR2 YYREEE (reference sequence). The CDR3 has 14 amino acids. CDR3 DNA: TGTGCCAGCAGCCCACGGGGGGGCGGGGACATTCAGTACTTC. This codes for CASSPRGGGDIQYF.

CDR3 sequence: CASTPLGGGQGTNYGYTF. The DNA of the CDR3 is TGTGCCAGTACCCCCCTCGGCGGAGGACAGGGGACAAACTATGGCTACACCTTC. This chain joins TRBV19 and TRBJ1-2, with 9 bases fitting TRBD1. Germline loops: CDR1 LNHDA, CDR2 SQIVND (reference sequence). V dropped 7 bases and J dropped 2; count of bases not matched to a gene: 17. The CDR3 is 18 amino acids.

The chain is built from TRBV4-1 and TRBJ2-1, with 9 nucleotides matching TRBD2. Trimming cost V 0 bases and J 3 bases; bases outside gene matches: 6. Germline assignment: CDR1 MGHRA and CDR2 YSYEKL. The CDR3 consists of 17 residues. The CDR3 DNA follows: TGCGCCAGCAGCCAAGACGGGACTAGCTCTTTCTACAATGAGCAGTTCTTC. It is translated as CASSQDGTSSFYNEQFF.

The V call is TRBV2, the J call TRBJ1-4; 10 bases map to TRBD1. Losses at the gene ends were 7 bases for V and 5 bases for J; bases not matched to a gene: 7. The CDR3 has 15 amino acids. The germline CDR1 and CDR2 sequences are SNHLY and FYNNEI. The CDR3 sequence is CASTKRTGGNEKLFF. CDR3 nucleotides: TGTGCCAGCACCAAAAGGACAGGGGGAAATGAAAAACTGTTTTTT.

The chain joins TRBV20-1 to TRBJ2-7, with 7 bases identical to TRBD2. V lost 3 bases, J lost 4 bases, and 6 bases stayed unmatched. The CDR3 loop spans 13 amino acids. Germline assignment: CDR1 DFQATT and CDR2 SNEGSKA (reference sequence). CDR3 region: CSASGEGRYEQYF. Written as DNA, the CDR3 is TGCAGTGCTAGTGGGGAGGGGAGGTACGAGCAGTACTTC.

This chain links TRBV10-3 with TRBJ1-1; possible D gene TRBD1, 6 bases. The V end lost 8 bases, the J end lost 1 base, and 11 bases lay between the germline ends. Germline V gene lookup returns CDR1 ENHRY and CDR2 SYGVKD. The length of the CDR3 is 13 residues. The CDR3 region has the DNA TGTGCCATCGGTAGGGACAAGAACACTGAAGCTTTCTTT. Its translation: CAIGRDKNTEAFF.

The CDR3 nucleotides are TGTGCCAGCAGCCAAGCCAGACCACTAGCGGGTTGGACAGATACGCAGTATTTT. Translation: CASSQARPLAGWTDTQYF. This chain joins TRBV3-1 (or the pseudogene TRBV3-2) and TRBJ2-3; 9 nucleotides align to TRBD2. The CDR3 sequence is 18 residues long. From germline, CDR1 is LGHDT and CDR2 YNNKEL (reference sequence). V was pared by 1 base and J by 3 bases, with 11 bases of the junction left unmatched.